This T cell receptor (beta chain) stems from a study of cytotoxic CD8 clonotypes in ibrutinib-treated CLL. General study results and limits: While tracking circulating CD8+ T-cell counts, baseline clonality exceeded that of age-matched healthy donors. Higher clonality was seen at ibrutinib response and a return toward baseline at progression.

TCRdb keeps only in-frame clones here, not all; method: immunoSEQ multiplex PCR. Altogether over 150,000 clones are present, roughly 86% being singletons, with the ten largest covering 2% to 2.5%. V lost 1 base and J 0 bases, leaving 7 bases between the germline ends. The CDR3 consists of 15 residues. Looked up from germline, CDR1 is SGHTA and CDR2 is FQGNSA. Points on this clone: No antigen is known for it.

The genes are TRBV7-2 and TRBJ1-5; perhaps TRBD1 as D (5 bases). The specimen was PBMCs, collected after 12 months of ibrutinib treatment. The sequence came from a human donor with chronic lymphocytic leukemia. The CDR3 DNA sequence: TGTGCCAGCAGCTTAGGGCAGGGTAGCAATCAGCCCCAGCATTTT. Protein: CASSLGQGSNQPQHF.